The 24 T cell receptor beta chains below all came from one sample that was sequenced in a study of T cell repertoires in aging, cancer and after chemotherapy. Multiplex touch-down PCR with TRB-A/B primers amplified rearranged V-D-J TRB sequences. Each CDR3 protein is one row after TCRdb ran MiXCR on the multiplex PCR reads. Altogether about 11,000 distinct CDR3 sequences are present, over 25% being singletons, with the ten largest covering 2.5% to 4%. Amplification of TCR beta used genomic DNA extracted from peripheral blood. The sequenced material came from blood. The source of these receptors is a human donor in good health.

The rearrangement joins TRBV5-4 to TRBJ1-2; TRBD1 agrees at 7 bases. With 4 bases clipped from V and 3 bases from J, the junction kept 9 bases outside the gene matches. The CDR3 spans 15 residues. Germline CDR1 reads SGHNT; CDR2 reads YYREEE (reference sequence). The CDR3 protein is CASSNPGQFYYGYTF. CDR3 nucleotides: TGTGCCAGCAGCAATCCGGGACAGTTCTACTATGGCTACACCTTC.

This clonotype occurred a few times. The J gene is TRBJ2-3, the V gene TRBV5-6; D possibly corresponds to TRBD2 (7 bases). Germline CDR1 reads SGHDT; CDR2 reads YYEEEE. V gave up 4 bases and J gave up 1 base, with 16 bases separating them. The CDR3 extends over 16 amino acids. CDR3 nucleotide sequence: TGTGCCAGCAGCCCCCGAAGGGGGGGCGGCACAGATACGCAGTATTTT. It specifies CASSPRRGGGTDTQYF.

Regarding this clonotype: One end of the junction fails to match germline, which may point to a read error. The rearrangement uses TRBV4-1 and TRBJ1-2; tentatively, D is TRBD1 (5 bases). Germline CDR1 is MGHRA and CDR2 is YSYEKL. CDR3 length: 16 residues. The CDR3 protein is CASSPTSQGVGYGYTF. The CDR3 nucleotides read TGTGCCAGCAGCCCTACATCGCAGGGCGTAGGGTATGGCTACACCTTC.

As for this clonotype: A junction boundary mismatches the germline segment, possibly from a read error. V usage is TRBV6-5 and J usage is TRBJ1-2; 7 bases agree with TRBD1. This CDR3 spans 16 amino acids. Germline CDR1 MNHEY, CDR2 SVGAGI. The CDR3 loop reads CTSSYWRQGDGYGYTF. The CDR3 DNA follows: TGTACCAGCAGTTACTGGCGACAGGGAGATGGGTATGGCTACACCTTC.

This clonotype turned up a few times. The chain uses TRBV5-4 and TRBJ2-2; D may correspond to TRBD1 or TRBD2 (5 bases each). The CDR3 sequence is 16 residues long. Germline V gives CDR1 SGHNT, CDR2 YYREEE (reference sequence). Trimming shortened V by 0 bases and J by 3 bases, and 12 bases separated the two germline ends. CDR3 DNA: TGTGCCAGCAGCTTGGGCCCGGGACGGGACACCGGGGAGCTGTTTTTT. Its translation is CASSLGPGRDTGELFF.

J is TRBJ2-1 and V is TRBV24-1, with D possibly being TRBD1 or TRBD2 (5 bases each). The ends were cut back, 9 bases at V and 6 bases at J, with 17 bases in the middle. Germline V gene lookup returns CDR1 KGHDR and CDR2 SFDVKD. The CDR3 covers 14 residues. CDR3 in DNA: TGTGCCACCTCGCCAGGGAGCTACGTCAATGAGCAGTTCTTC. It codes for CATSPGSYVNEQFF.

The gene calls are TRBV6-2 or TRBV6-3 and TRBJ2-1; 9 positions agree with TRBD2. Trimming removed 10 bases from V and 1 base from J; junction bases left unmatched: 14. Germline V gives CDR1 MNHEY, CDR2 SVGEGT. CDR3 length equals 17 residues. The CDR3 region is CANTGTSSSYSYNEQFF. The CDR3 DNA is TGTGCCAACACCGGGACTAGCAGTTCCTATTCCTACAATGAGCAGTTCTTC.

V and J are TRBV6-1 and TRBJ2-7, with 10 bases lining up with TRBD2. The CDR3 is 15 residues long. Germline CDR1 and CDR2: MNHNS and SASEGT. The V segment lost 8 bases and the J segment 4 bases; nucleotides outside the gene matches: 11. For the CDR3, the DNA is TGTGCCAGCTCGCCGGCCCGGACTAGCGGATACGAGCAGTACTTC. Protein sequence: CASSPARTSGYEQYF.

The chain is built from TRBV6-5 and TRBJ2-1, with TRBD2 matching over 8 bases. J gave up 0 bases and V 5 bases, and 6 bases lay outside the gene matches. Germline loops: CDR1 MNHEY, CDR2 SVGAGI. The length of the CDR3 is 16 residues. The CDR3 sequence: CASSLLAESSYNEQFF. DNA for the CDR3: TGTGCCAGCAGTCTACTAGCGGAGAGCTCCTACAATGAGCAGTTCTTC.

This chain's CDR3 is CSARQGAHGTEAFF. For the CDR3, the DNA is TGCAGTGCTAGACAGGGGGCGCACGGCACTGAAGCTTTCTTT. This sequence joins TRBV20-1 and TRBJ1-1; TRBD1 matches 8 bases. After removal of 2 bases from V and 4 bases from J, the junction contained 6 bases not matched to a gene. The CDR3 sequence is 14 residues long. Per germline, CDR1 DFQATT and CDR2 SNEGSKA (reference sequence).

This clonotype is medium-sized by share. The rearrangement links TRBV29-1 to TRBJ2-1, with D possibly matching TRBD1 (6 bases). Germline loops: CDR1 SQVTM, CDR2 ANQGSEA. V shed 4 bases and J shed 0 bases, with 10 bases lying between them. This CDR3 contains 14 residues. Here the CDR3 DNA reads TGCAGCGTTGGGGGGCCGGACTCCTACAATGAGCAGTTCTTC. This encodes CSVGGPDSYNEQFF.

The CDR3 is CASSLLANQPQHF. CDR3 DNA sequence: TGTGCCAGCAGTTTATTGGCCAATCAGCCCCAGCATTTT. The chain has TRBV27 and TRBJ1-5; unclear D gene. The length of the CDR3 is 13 residues. Germline loops: CDR1 MNHEY, CDR2 SMNVEV (reference sequence). Trimming left V 1 base short and J 3 bases short, with 4 bases between.

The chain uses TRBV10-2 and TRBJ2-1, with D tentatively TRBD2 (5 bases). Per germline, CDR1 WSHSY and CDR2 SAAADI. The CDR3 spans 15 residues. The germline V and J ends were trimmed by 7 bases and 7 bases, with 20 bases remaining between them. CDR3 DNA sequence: TGCGCCAGCACCCAGATTGGGTTCGGGGTAAATGAGCAGTTCTTC. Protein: CASTQIGFGVNEQFF.

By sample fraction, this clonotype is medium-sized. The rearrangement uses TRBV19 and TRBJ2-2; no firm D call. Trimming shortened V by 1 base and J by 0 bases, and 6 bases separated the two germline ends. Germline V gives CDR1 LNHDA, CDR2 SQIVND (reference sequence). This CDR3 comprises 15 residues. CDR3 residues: CASSIVSTNTGELFF. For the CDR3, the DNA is TGTGCCAGTAGTATAGTTTCAACGAACACCGGGGAGCTGTTTTTT.

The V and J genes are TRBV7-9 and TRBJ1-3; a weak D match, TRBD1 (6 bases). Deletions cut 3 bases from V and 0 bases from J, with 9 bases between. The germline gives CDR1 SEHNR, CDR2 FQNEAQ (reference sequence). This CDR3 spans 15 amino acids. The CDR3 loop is CASSFADSSGNTIYF. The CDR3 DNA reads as TGTGCCAGCAGCTTTGCGGACAGCTCTGGAAACACCATATATTTT.

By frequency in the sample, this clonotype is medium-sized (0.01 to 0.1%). DNA for the CDR3: TGCAGCGTTGGTGGGGGGGGGGATTACAATGAGCAGTTCTTC. Protein sequence: CSVGGGGDYNEQFF. The J gene is TRBJ2-1, the V gene TRBV29-1; 7 nucleotides line up with TRBD2. CDR3 length: 14 residues. Per germline, CDR1 SQVTM and CDR2 ANQGSEA. J gave up 4 bases and V 4 bases, and 7 bases lay outside the gene matches.

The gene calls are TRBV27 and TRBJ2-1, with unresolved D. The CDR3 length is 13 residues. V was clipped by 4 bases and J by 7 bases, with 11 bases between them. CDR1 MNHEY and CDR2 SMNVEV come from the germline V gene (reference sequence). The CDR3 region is CASSSDPRNEQFF. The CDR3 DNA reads TGTGCCAGCAGTTCCGACCCACGGAATGAGCAGTTCTTC.

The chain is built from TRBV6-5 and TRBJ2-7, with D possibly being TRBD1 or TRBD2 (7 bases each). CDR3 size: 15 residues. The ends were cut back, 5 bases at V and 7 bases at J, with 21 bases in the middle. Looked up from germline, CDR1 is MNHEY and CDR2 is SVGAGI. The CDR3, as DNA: TGTGCCAGCAGTGTAGGAGCGGGACAGTGGAATGAGCAGTACTTC. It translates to CASSVGAGQWNEQYF.

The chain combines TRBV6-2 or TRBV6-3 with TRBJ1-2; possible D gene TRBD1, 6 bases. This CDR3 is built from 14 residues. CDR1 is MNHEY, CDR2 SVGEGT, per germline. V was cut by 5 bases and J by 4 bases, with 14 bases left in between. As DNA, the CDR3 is TGTGCCAGCAGTCAAACAGGGACGCCCTATGGCTACACCTTC. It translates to CASSQTGTPYGYTF.

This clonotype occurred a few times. CDR3 residues: CSACVRGGNEQFF. The CDR3 nucleotides read TGCAGTGCTTGCGTGCGGGGGGGGAATGAGCAGTTCTTC. V usage is TRBV20-1 and J usage is TRBJ2-1, with 9 bases that match TRBD2. With 5 bases clipped from V and 7 bases from J, the junction kept 6 bases outside the gene matches. Germline values: CDR1 DFQATT, CDR2 SNEGSKA (reference sequence). The CDR3 consists of 13 residues.

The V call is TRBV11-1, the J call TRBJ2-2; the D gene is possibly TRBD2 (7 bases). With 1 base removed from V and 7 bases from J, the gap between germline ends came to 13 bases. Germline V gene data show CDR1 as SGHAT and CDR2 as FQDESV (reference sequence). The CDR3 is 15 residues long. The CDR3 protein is CASSLVGGANGELFF. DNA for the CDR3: TGTGCCAGCAGCTTAGTGGGGGGGGCTAACGGGGAGCTGTTTTTT.

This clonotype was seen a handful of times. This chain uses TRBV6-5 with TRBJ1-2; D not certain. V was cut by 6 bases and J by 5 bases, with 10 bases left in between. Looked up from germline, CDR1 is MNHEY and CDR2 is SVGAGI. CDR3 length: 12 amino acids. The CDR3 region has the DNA TGTGCCAGCAGCCCCCGGGCGTATGGCTACACCTTC. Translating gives CASSPRAYGYTF.

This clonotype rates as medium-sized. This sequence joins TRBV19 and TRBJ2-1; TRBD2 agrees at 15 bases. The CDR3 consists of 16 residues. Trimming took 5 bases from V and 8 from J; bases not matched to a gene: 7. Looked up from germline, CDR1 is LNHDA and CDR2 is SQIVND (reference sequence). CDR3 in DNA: TGTGCCAGTAGTCCCTGGACTAGCGGGAGGGCCGATGAGCAGTTCTTC. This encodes CASSPWTSGRADEQFF.

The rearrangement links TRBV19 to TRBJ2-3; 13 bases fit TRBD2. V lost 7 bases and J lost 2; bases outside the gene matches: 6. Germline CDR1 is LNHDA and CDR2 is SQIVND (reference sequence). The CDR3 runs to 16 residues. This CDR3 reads CASNRLAGGHTDTQYF. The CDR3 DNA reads TGTGCCAGTAATCGACTAGCGGGAGGCCACACAGATACGCAGTATTTT.